These 31 T cell receptor beta chains came from one sample sequenced in a study of technical replicates of blood from several donors. The protocol was immunoSEQ multiplex PCR, while the TCRdb copy is restricted to in-frame clones and leaves out a portion. This sample yields around 85,000 clones, of which around 94% are seen a single time; 0.2% to 0.3% belongs to the top ten. Source material: T cells isolated from PBMCs. All receptors derive from a human donor in good health.

The chain recombines TRBV30 with TRBJ1-6; 7 bases align to TRBD1. From germline, CDR1 is GTSNPN and CDR2 SVGIG (reference sequence). The J segment lost 5 bases and the V segment lost 5 bases, leaving 6 bases of the junction unmatched. The CDR3 sequence is 14 residues long. CDR3 coding DNA: TGTGCCTGGGGGACCGGGACAGATAATTCACCCCTCCACTTT. Residues: CAWGTGTDNSPLHF. Filled out from reference TRBV30 and TRBJ1-6, the complete variable domain reads SQTIHQWPATLVQPVGSPLSLECTVEGTSNPNLYWYRQAAGRGLQLLFYSVGIGQISSEVPQNLSASRPQDRQFILSSKKLLLSDSGFYLCAWGTGTDNSPLHFGNGTRLTVT.

The chain has TRBV4-1 and TRBJ2-7; a possible D gene is TRBD2 (5 bases). The CDR3 is made up of 16 amino acids. Deletions cut 1 base from V and 0 bases from J, with 13 bases between. CDR1 is MGHRA and CDR2 is YSYEKL in the germline V gene. CDR3 sequence: CASSQAARVGSYEQYF. The CDR3 DNA sequence: TGCGCCAGCAGCCAAGCTGCGAGGGTCGGCTCCTACGAGCAGTACTTC.

The chain combines TRBV6-1 with TRBJ1-4; 9 nucleotides agree with TRBD1. Germline V gene data show CDR1 as MNHNS and CDR2 as SASEGT. The CDR3 runs 15 residues. After removal of 4 bases from V and 4 bases from J, the junction contained 4 bases not matched to a gene. CDR3 in amino acids: CASSGTGVNNEKLFF. CDR3 sequence (DNA): TGTGCCAGCAGTGGGACAGGGGTAAATAATGAAAAACTGTTTTTT.

The CDR3 here is CASSPVSGLQETQYF. CDR3 nucleotides: TGTGCCAGCAGCCCGGTATCAGGGCTCCAAGAGACCCAGTACTTC. The rearrangement uses TRBV14 and TRBJ2-5; the D gene is possibly TRBD1 (5 bases). The CDR3 runs 15 residues. The germline V gene encodes CDR1 SGHDN and CDR2 FVKESK. V lost 4 bases and J lost 1, with 13 bases in between.

The chain carries TRBV30 and TRBJ2-7, with unresolved D. Germline CDR1 GTSNPN, CDR2 SVGIG (reference sequence). The V gene lost 5 bases and the J gene lost 6 bases, with 8 bases spanning the gap. The CDR3 spans 10 residues. The CDR3 DNA reads as TGTGCCTGGGGAGAAGGCGAGCAGTACTTC. Protein product: CAWGEGEQYF. The whole variable domain, filled in from reference TRBV30 and TRBJ2-7, reads SQTIHQWPATLVQPVGSPLSLECTVEGTSNPNLYWYRQAAGRGLQLLFYSVGIGQISSEVPQNLSASRPQDRQFILSSKKLLLSDSGFYLCAWGEGEQYFGPGTRLTVT.

This chain connects TRBV12-5 to TRBJ2-3; D is ambiguous. Between the trimmed V and J ends, which lost 0 bases and 7 bases, there was a span of 5 bases. Per the germline V gene, CDR1 is LGHNT and CDR2 is FRNRAP. The CDR3 sequence is 12 residues long. The CDR3 is CASGLVLNTQYF. DNA for the CDR3: TGTGCTAGTGGTTTGGTACTGAATACGCAGTATTTT.

The gene calls are TRBV5-6 and TRBJ2-1, with TRBD2 matching 8 bases. Per germline, CDR1 SGHDT and CDR2 YYEEEE. The CDR3 consists of 13 residues. V lost 6 bases, J lost 6 bases, and 5 bases stayed unmatched. The CDR3 loop is CASNLAGLNEQFF. In nucleotides, the CDR3 is TGTGCCAGCAACTTAGCGGGACTCAATGAGCAGTTCTTC.

The rearrangement joins TRBV7-8 to TRBJ2-1, with 12 positions matching TRBD2. Germline CDR1 and CDR2: SGHVS and FQNEAQ. This CDR3 has 15 residues. V shed 4 bases and J 2 bases; nucleotides not matched to a gene: 0. The CDR3 nucleotides are TGTGCCAGCAGCTGGACTAGCGGGACCTACAATGAGCAGTTCTTC. It specifies CASSWTSGTYNEQFF.

The chain joins TRBV5-1 to TRBJ2-7, with TRBD1 identical over 8 bases. The germline V gene encodes CDR1 SGHRS and CDR2 YFSETQ. V lost 5 bases and J lost 6; bases outside the gene matches: 4. The CDR3 runs to 12 residues. DNA of the CDR3: TGCGCCAGCAGGATCGACAGGGGCGAGCAGTACTTC. It yields the protein CASRIDRGEQYF.

The chain employs TRBV4-1 and TRBJ2-3, with TRBD1 matching 7 bases. Trimming took 3 bases from V and 3 from J; bases not matched to a gene: 9. The germline V gene has CDR1 MGHRA and CDR2 YSYEKL. This CDR3 is built from 16 residues. Here the CDR3 reads CASSQLGTEYTDTQYF. DNA for the CDR3: TGCGCCAGCAGCCAGCTCGGGACAGAGTATACAGATACGCAGTATTTT.

V gene TRBV18 combines with J gene TRBJ2-1; D not resolved. The V gene lost 0 bases and the J gene lost 0 bases, with 12 bases spanning the gap. Per germline, CDR1 KGHSH and CDR2 LQKENI. This CDR3 comprises 17 residues. DNA for the CDR3: TGTGCCAGCTCACCACCGGTGAGGCAGATCTCCTACAATGAGCAGTTCTTC. It encodes CASSPPVRQISYNEQFF.

This clone was seen a few times. V is TRBV2 and J is TRBJ1-1; D is possibly TRBD1 (5 bases). This CDR3 has 17 residues. The V gene lost 3 bases and the J gene lost 0 bases, with 17 bases spanning the gap. CDR1 and CDR2 (germline): SNHLY, FYNNEI. This CDR3 is CASSERAGVSMNTEAFF. The CDR3 DNA follows: TGTGCCAGCAGTGAGAGGGCGGGGGTTTCGATGAACACTGAAGCTTTCTTT.

V and J are TRBV2 and TRBJ2-7, with D possibly TRBD1 on 6 matching bases. The CDR3 totals 16 residues. V lost 0 bases to trimming and J lost 7 bases, with 19 bases between them. In germline, CDR1 is SNHLY, CDR2 FYNNEI. The CDR3 here is CASSEAKTGALREQYF. The CDR3 nucleotides read TGTGCCAGCAGTGAAGCAAAGACAGGAGCCCTCCGAGAGCAGTACTTC.

The V call is TRBV6-6, the J call TRBJ2-7, with 9 bases fitting TRBD1. The CDR3 is made up of 15 amino acids. The V gene end was trimmed by 4 bases and the J gene end by 7 bases; junction bases not matched to a gene: 11. CDR1 is MNHNY and CDR2 is SVGAGI in the germline V gene (reference sequence). CDR3 sequence reads: CASSFPGTGPGEQYF. For the CDR3, the DNA is TGTGCCAGCAGTTTCCCCGGGACAGGGCCGGGAGAGCAGTACTTC.

J is TRBJ1-4 and V is TRBV6-5; D may be TRBD1 (6 bases). Looked up from germline, CDR1 is MNHEY and CDR2 is SVGAGI. V was shortened by 6 bases and J by 6 bases, with 14 bases between the two germline ends. The CDR3 is 14 residues long. CDR3 sequence: CASSSGQIDEKLFF. The CDR3 bases are TGTGCCAGCAGCTCCGGACAGATAGATGAAAAACTGTTTTTT.

On this clone itself: Different DNA sequences within this sample yield the same CDR3. V and J are TRBV6-5 and TRBJ1-2; 7 positions agree with TRBD1. There are 13 residues in the CDR3. The germline V gene encodes CDR1 MNHEY and CDR2 SVGAGI. V was clipped by 2 bases and J by 6 bases; unmatched bases: 3. CDR3 sequence: CASSYPGGNGYTF. Here the CDR3 DNA reads TGTGCCAGCAGTTACCCAGGGGGGAATGGCTACACCTTC.

The table lists this clone with a count of one. J is TRBJ2-7 and V is TRBV6-4; 12 bases match TRBD2. CDR3 length equals 14 residues. Trimming cost V 5 bases and J 6 bases; bases outside gene matches: 5. CDR1 MRHNA and CDR2 SNTAGT come from the germline V gene. Written as DNA, the CDR3 is TGTGCCAGCAGTTGGCGACTAGCGGGAGCCGAGCAGTACTTC. Amino acid sequence: CASSWRLAGAEQYF.

The chain couples TRBV28 to TRBJ1-5; unclear D gene. Trimming took 5 bases from V and 8 from J, leaving 13 bases between them. The CDR3 has 13 residues. Germline CDR1 MDHEN, CDR2 SYDVKM. The CDR3 region is CASSRLIVEPQHF. CDR3 sequence (DNA): TGTGCCAGCAGTCGGTTGATTGTTGAGCCCCAGCATTTT.

The CDR3 here is CASTLRRGASPVEQFF. CDR3 DNA: TGTGCCAGCACCCTTCGGAGGGGCGCTTCTCCCGTTGAGCAGTTCTTC. The chain joins TRBV11-2 to TRBJ2-1; D is perhaps TRBD2 (6 bases). Germline values: CDR1 SGHAT, CDR2 FQNNGV. Trimming left V 7 bases short and J 9 bases short, with 25 bases between. The CDR3 spans 16 residues.

This rearrangement joins TRBV12-5 to TRBJ2-7; 8 nucleotides align to TRBD1. This CDR3 region has 13 residues. The junction had 3 bases not matched to a gene; V was cut back by 3 bases and J by 5 bases. Germline CDR1 reads LGHNT; CDR2 reads FRNRAP. This CDR3 is CASGFDRGDEQYF. The CDR3, as DNA: TGTGCTAGTGGTTTTGACAGGGGCGACGAGCAGTACTTC.

The chain uses TRBV29-1 and TRBJ2-1; 13 positions agree with TRBD2. There are 17 residues in the CDR3. The ends lost 7 bases at V and 1 base at J; junction bases unmatched: 10. Germline V gene sequence: CDR1 SQVTM, CDR2 ANQGSEA. The CDR3 DNA is TGCAGCGGGACACTAGCGGGAGGGCCTGAGTCCTACAATGAGCAGTTCTTC. Its protein is CSGTLAGGPESYNEQFF.

The rearrangement joins TRBV14 to TRBJ2-7, with 7 bases matching TRBD1. V lost 4 bases, J lost 4 bases, and 22 bases stayed unmatched. Per the germline V gene, CDR1 is SGHDN and CDR2 is FVKESK. The CDR3 runs 19 residues. The CDR3 region has the DNA TGTGCCAGCAGCCCCGAGGGAACCGGGACAGCAACGTGGGGGTACGAGCAGTACTTC. Translated, it gives CASSPEGTGTATWGYEQYF.

This clone has a handful of counts. The CDR3 here is CASSLDGGNTEAFF. The CDR3 DNA sequence: TGTGCCAGCAGCCTGGACGGAGGGAACACTGAAGCTTTCTTT. The chain links TRBV11-3 to TRBJ1-1; D call uncertain. V was cut by 5 bases and J by 1 base, with 11 bases left in between. Germline-derived CDR1 and CDR2 are SGHNT and YENEEA. The CDR3 length is 14 residues.

This rearrangement joins TRBV5-4 to TRBJ2-1; 12 nucleotides line up with TRBD2. With 0 bases clipped from V and 10 bases from J, the junction kept 2 bases outside the gene matches. The CDR3 sequence is 14 residues long. CDR1 is SGHNT and CDR2 is YYREEE in the germline V gene (reference sequence). CDR3 amino acids: CASSLEGLAGEQFF. The CDR3 DNA reads TGTGCCAGCAGCTTGGAAGGACTAGCGGGAGAGCAGTTCTTC.

The chain recombines TRBV28 with TRBJ2-1; 12 nucleotides match TRBD2. V shed 4 bases, J shed 6 bases, and the junction held 7 bases outside the gene matches. Germline V lookup: CDR1 MDHEN, CDR2 SYDVKM. This CDR3 comprises 16 residues. The CDR3 region is CASSSLAGGPSNEQFF. In DNA, the CDR3 is TGTGCCAGCAGTTCCCTAGCGGGAGGGCCGTCCAATGAGCAGTTCTTC.

Written as DNA, the CDR3 is TGTGCCAGCAGCCTCGGGGAGGAGCAGTACTTC. It yields the protein CASSLGEEQYF. The V gene is TRBV14, the J gene TRBJ2-7; D possibly corresponds to TRBD2 (5 bases). CDR1 is SGHDN and CDR2 is FVKESK in the germline V gene. Trimming left V 4 bases short and J 7 bases short, with 8 bases between. This CDR3 is 11 amino acids long.

The gene calls are TRBV6-5 and TRBJ2-5, with TRBD2 matching over 12 bases. There are 15 residues in the CDR3. Germline V lookup: CDR1 MNHEY, CDR2 SVGAGI. V was clipped by 5 bases and J by 2 bases; unmatched bases: 3. This CDR3 reads CASSTSGRKQETQYF. The CDR3 DNA sequence: TGTGCCAGCAGTACTAGCGGGAGGAAACAAGAGACCCAGTACTTC.

A remark on this clone: This same CDR3 is encoded by further DNA sequences in the sample. V gene TRBV2 combines with J gene TRBJ1-5; 7 bases match TRBD1. The CDR3 consists of 15 residues. V dropped 8 bases and J dropped 0; count of bases not matched to a gene: 7. The germline V gene has CDR1 SNHLY and CDR2 FYNNEI. The CDR3 bases are TGTGCCAGCTCTAGGGACAGTTATAGCAATCAGCCCCAGCATTTT. This translates into CASSRDSYSNQPQHF.

The chain employs TRBV9 and TRBJ2-3; possible D gene TRBD1, 5 bases. Trimming took off 2 bases at V and 5 bases at J, with 15 bases between the two ends. Germline V gives CDR1 SGDLS, CDR2 YYNGEE. This CDR3 contains 15 residues. The CDR3 here is CASSVTSERGDTQYF. CDR3 bases: TGTGCCAGCAGCGTCACGAGCGAAAGGGGAGATACGCAGTATTTT.

The count of this clone is one. The V and J genes are TRBV5-1 and TRBJ1-3; 7 nucleotides agree with TRBD1. The V segment lost 3 bases and the J segment 0 bases; nucleotides outside the gene matches: 3. CDR3 length: 15 amino acids. The germline V gene encodes CDR1 SGHRS and CDR2 YFSETQ. CDR3 coding DNA: TGCGCCAGCAGCTCCGCAGGGGGCTCTGGAAACACCATATATTTT. This codes for CASSSAGGSGNTIYF.

The genes are TRBV2 and TRBJ2-7; 12 bases are a match to TRBD1. The CDR3 sequence is 14 residues long. CDR1 and CDR2 from the germline V gene are SNHLY and FYNNEI. V trimming: 6 bases; J trimming: 5 bases; junction bases outside the gene matches: 5. CDR3 in amino acids: CASSRDRGLDEQYF. CDR3 nucleotides: TGTGCCAGCAGCCGGGACAGGGGGCTCGACGAGCAGTACTTC. Supplemented by reference TRBV2 and TRBJ2-7, the full variable domain reads EPEVTQTPSHQVTQMGQEVILRCVPISNHLYFYWYRQILGQKVEFLVSFYNNEISEKSEIFDDQFSVERPDGSNFTLKIRSTKLEDSAMYFCASSRDRGLDEQYFGPGTRLTVT.